Each of the 32 T cell receptor beta chains below was sequenced from the same sample in a study of OX40 agonist ivuxolimab in advanced cancers. Clones were sequenced by immunoSEQ multiplex PCR, and TCRdb holds only the in-frame ones, with some missing. The repertoire holds around 76,000 clones, with around 87% as singletons. Here the sequenced sample was CD4+ or CD8+ T cells sorted from blood, taken in a trial of the OX40 agonist ivuxolimab. These receptors originate from an adult with an advanced solid tumor such as melanoma, head and neck, liver or kidney cancer.

The rearrangement links TRBV7-9 to TRBJ2-7; 8 bases match TRBD2. V was clipped by 5 bases and J by 4 bases; unmatched bases: 10. Germline V gives CDR1 SEHNR, CDR2 FQNEAQ (reference sequence). The CDR3 is made up of 15 amino acids. The CDR3 DNA reads as TGTGCCAGCAGCGCCCGCGGCAGCGGGAGTTACGAGCAGTACTTC. This encodes CASSARGSGSYEQYF.

The V and J genes are TRBV11-2 and TRBJ2-7; 8 positions agree with TRBD2. V lost 5 bases, J lost 5 bases, and 5 bases stayed unmatched. CDR3 length: 13 residues. Germline assignment: CDR1 SGHAT and CDR2 FQNNGV. Here the CDR3 DNA reads TGTGCCAGCAGCCGGGAGGGCGGCCACGAGCAGTACTTC. Amino acids: CASSREGGHEQYF.

This clone is a singleton in its sample. J is TRBJ1-5 and V is TRBV18; 10 positions agree with TRBD1. V shed 3 bases, J shed 6 bases, and the junction held 8 bases outside the gene matches. CDR1 is KGHSH and CDR2 is LQKENI in the germline V gene. This CDR3 contains 16 residues. This CDR3 is CASSPRSGQGSQPQHF. The CDR3 nucleotides read TGTGCCAGCTCACCTCGTTCGGGACAGGGGAGTCAGCCCCAGCATTTT.

The genes are TRBV7-2 and TRBJ2-7; no firm D call. Germline-derived CDR1 and CDR2 are SGHTA and FQGNSA. With 2 bases removed from V and 1 base from J, the gap between germline ends came to 12 bases. The CDR3 is 15 amino acids. The CDR3 bases are TGTGCCAGCAGCTTAAGCACAGCGAAATCCTACGAGCAGTACTTC. Its protein is CASSLSTAKSYEQYF.

The chain has TRBV11-3 and TRBJ2-3, with D tentatively TRBD1 (5 bases). Per germline, CDR1 SGHNT and CDR2 YENEEA. The CDR3 contains 13 residues. V was trimmed by 6 bases and J by 4 bases, leaving 11 bases between them. The DNA of the CDR3 is TGTGCCAGCAGAGCAGGGTATTCAGATACGCAGTATTTT. Protein sequence: CASRAGYSDTQYF.

J is TRBJ1-5 and V is TRBV6-6; D possibly corresponds to TRBD1 (5 bases). The CDR3 is 14 amino acids. CDR1 and CDR2 from the germline V gene are MNHNY and SVGAGI (reference sequence). V dropped 3 bases and J dropped 11 bases, with 17 bases sitting between them. CDR3 DNA: TGTGCCAGCAGTTATGGGGGAGTCGGTGGGTCCCAGCATTTT. It encodes CASSYGGVGGSQHF.

V and J are TRBV6-5 and TRBJ2-2; weak D call: TRBD2 (5 bases). There are 15 residues in the CDR3. Germline V gives CDR1 MNHEY, CDR2 SVGAGI. V dropped 6 bases and J dropped 2 bases, with 13 bases sitting between them. The CDR3 DNA sequence: TGTGCCAGCAGACCTTACGGACTTAACACCGGGGAGCTGTTTTTT. Protein: CASRPYGLNTGELFF.

V and J are TRBV28 and TRBJ1-2, with D hard to call. The germline CDR1 and CDR2 sequences are MDHEN and SYDVKM. The length of the CDR3 is 13 residues. V lost 5 bases to trimming and J lost 2 bases, with 9 bases between them. CDR3 in amino acids: CASSKRENYGYTF. The DNA of the CDR3 is TGTGCCAGCAGTAAACGAGAAAACTATGGCTACACCTTC.

V usage is TRBV6-1 and J usage is TRBJ2-5, with 8 bases aligning to TRBD1. V dropped 6 bases and J dropped 6; count of bases not matched to a gene: 3. CDR3 length equals 12 residues. Germline V gives CDR1 MNHNS, CDR2 SASEGT. The CDR3 DNA follows: TGTGCCAGCAGCGACAGGGGAAAGACCCAGTACTTC. Its protein is CASSDRGKTQYF.

The chain couples TRBV5-4 to TRBJ2-1, with D perhaps TRBD1 (5 bases). The germline CDR1 and CDR2 sequences are SGHNT and YYREEE (reference sequence). V lost 0 bases to trimming and J lost 8 bases, with 15 bases between them. The CDR3 totals 15 residues. This CDR3 reads CASSLGWAVGDEQFF. DNA of the CDR3: TGTGCCAGCAGCTTGGGCTGGGCCGTAGGGGATGAGCAGTTCTTC.

J is TRBJ2-3 and V is TRBV30, with 10 bases fitting TRBD1. CDR1 is GTSNPN, CDR2 SVGIG, per germline (reference sequence). This CDR3 spans 15 amino acids. After removal of 3 bases from V and 5 bases from J, the junction contained 8 bases not matched to a gene. The CDR3 DNA is TGTGCCTGGAGACTTCGTGGGACAGGGGAAGATACGCAGTATTTT. The encoded protein is CAWRLRGTGEDTQYF.

The chain uses TRBV29-1 and TRBJ2-5; D possibly corresponds to TRBD1 (5 bases). The V end lost 6 bases, the J end lost 5 bases, and 16 bases lay between the germline ends. CDR1 SQVTM and CDR2 ANQGSEA come from the germline V gene. CDR3 size: 13 residues. The CDR3 loop reads CSVDIGEWETQYF. The CDR3 DNA reads TGCAGCGTGGACATTGGAGAGTGGGAGACCCAGTACTTC.

The chain joins TRBV7-9 to TRBJ2-1; the D gene is possibly TRBD2 (6 bases). The CDR3 has 13 residues. Germline CDR1 reads SEHNR; CDR2 reads FQNEAQ (reference sequence). The V end was cut by 5 bases, the J end by 8 bases, with 13 bases between. The CDR3: CASSVGGYDEQFF. The CDR3 DNA reads as TGTGCCAGCAGCGTGGGGGGTTACGATGAGCAGTTCTTC.

This clone was counted between two and nine times. In the same sample, other DNA sequences code for this CDR3. This chain uses TRBV5-4 with TRBJ2-5; D is unclear. CDR3 length equals 12 residues. Germline values: CDR1 SGHNT, CDR2 YYREEE (reference sequence). Trimming left V 1 base short and J 5 bases short, with 6 bases between. The chain's CDR3 is CASSLPRETQYF. The DNA for the CDR3 is TGTGCCAGCAGCTTGCCGCGTGAGACCCAGTACTTC.

The rearrangement joins TRBV9 to TRBJ2-1; D is ambiguous. The germline V gene has CDR1 SGDLS and CDR2 YYNGEE. The V gene lost 3 bases and the J gene lost 8 bases, with 15 bases spanning the gap. CDR3 size: 14 residues. CDR3 in DNA: TGTGCCAGCAGCGCGGGCCCCCCAAGCCATGAGCAGTTCTTC. Its translation: CASSAGPPSHEQFF.

This rearrangement joins TRBV5-4 to TRBJ2-2, with 8 bases that match TRBD2. The CDR3 has 18 amino acids. The germline gives CDR1 SGHNT, CDR2 YYREEE (reference sequence). J gave up 8 bases and V 1 base, and 16 bases lay outside the gene matches. CDR3 amino acids: CASSLRVLSGSIRGELFF. The DNA of the CDR3 is TGTGCCAGCAGCTTGAGGGTCCTGAGCGGGAGTATTCGGGGGGAGCTGTTTTTT.

This chain links TRBV30 with TRBJ2-1; D not certain. The CDR3 runs to 12 residues. Germline V gives CDR1 GTSNPN, CDR2 SVGIG (reference sequence). V lost 1 base, J lost 9 bases, and 10 bases lay in between. The CDR3 DNA follows: TGTGCCTGGAGTGATTGGGGAAGTGAGCAGTTCTTC. Translating it yields CAWSDWGSEQFF.

The chain uses TRBV19 and TRBJ1-4; D may be TRBD1 (5 bases). Trimming stripped 5 bases from V and 0 bases from J, with 10 bases between. The CDR3 is 15 residues long. Germline loops: CDR1 LNHDA, CDR2 SQIVND (reference sequence). Here the CDR3 reads CASSPGFTTNEKLFF. CDR3 coding DNA: TGTGCCAGTAGTCCAGGGTTCACAACTAATGAAAAACTGTTTTTT.

The CDR3 coding sequence is TGTGCCAGCAGTTGGGACAGGGCTGAGCAGTTCTTC. It yields the protein CASSWDRAEQFF. The chain links TRBV6-6 to TRBJ2-1; 9 bases fit TRBD1. The CDR3 contains 12 residues. V was pared by 4 bases and J by 9 bases, with 1 base of the junction left unmatched. CDR1 is MNHNY and CDR2 is SVGAGI in the germline V gene (reference sequence).

Only a few counts were recorded for this clone. V and J are TRBV20-1 and TRBJ1-2; D remains unclear. The CDR3 is 10 residues long. The V gene's germline CDR1 is DFQATT and CDR2 SNEGSKA (reference sequence). V lost 5 bases and J lost 5, with 6 bases in between. CDR3 sequence reads: CSAFQYGYTF. CDR3 DNA: TGCAGTGCTTTTCAATATGGCTACACCTTC.

The chain uses TRBV10-3 and TRBJ1-6, with TRBD1 matching over 8 bases. CDR1 and CDR2 (germline): ENHRY, SYGVKD. J gave up 7 bases and V 3 bases, and 5 bases lay outside the gene matches. The CDR3 sequence is 15 residues long. CDR3 amino acids: CAISETGGGNSPLHF. CDR3 nucleotide sequence: TGTGCCATCAGTGAAACAGGGGGGGGAAATTCACCCCTCCACTTT.

The chain is built from TRBV27 and TRBJ2-7; possibly TRBD1 or TRBD2 for D (5 bases each). CDR1 and CDR2 from the germline V gene are MNHEY and SMNVEV (reference sequence). The CDR3 covers 16 residues. The V gene lost 9 bases and the J gene lost 3 bases, with 24 bases spanning the gap. In DNA form, the CDR3 reads TGTGCCAGTCCTTCGGGACGGCAGGGACCTTTCTACGAGCAGTACTTC. This codes for CASPSGRQGPFYEQYF.

The chain combines TRBV10-3 with TRBJ2-7, with a tentative D call TRBD2 (6 bases). Trimming pared 11 bases from V and 4 bases from J, leaving 15 bases between. This CDR3 contains 12 residues. CDR1 is ENHRY, CDR2 SYGVKD, per germline. Here the CDR3 reads CAAGLGGYEQYF. The CDR3 nucleotides are TGTGCCGCAGGTCTCGGGGGATACGAGCAGTACTTC.

CDR3 protein: CATSSWETNTDTQYF. In nucleotides, the CDR3 is TGTGCCACCAGCAGCTGGGAGACTAACACAGATACGCAGTATTTT. The chain joins TRBV10-3 to TRBJ2-3, with TRBD2 as a possible D gene (5 bases). This CDR3 is built from 15 residues. Germline lookup yields CDR1 ENHRY and CDR2 SYGVKD. Trimming pared 10 bases from V and 2 bases from J, leaving 19 bases between.

V usage is TRBV5-1 and J usage is TRBJ1-2; D is uncertain. The CDR3 spans 14 residues. Germline V gives CDR1 SGHRS, CDR2 YFSETQ. Trimming took off 2 bases at V and 6 bases at J, with 14 bases between the two ends. The CDR3 is CASSLELGTDGYTF. The CDR3 nucleotides are TGCGCCAGCAGCTTAGAACTTGGAACTGATGGCTACACCTTC.

The chain is built from TRBV6-5 and TRBJ1-5; no clear D. The CDR3 runs 13 residues. Trimming cost V 6 bases and J 1 base, with 7 bases left between them. Germline assignment: CDR1 MNHEY and CDR2 SVGAGI. CDR3 DNA sequence: TGTGCCAGCAGGGTCACGAGCAATCAGCCCCAGCATTTT. Its protein product is CASRVTSNQPQHF.

The chain employs TRBV29-1 and TRBJ2-4; D gene ambiguous. The V gene lost 4 bases and the J gene lost 8 bases, with 9 bases spanning the gap. The V gene's germline CDR1 is SQVTM and CDR2 ANQGSEA. The CDR3 is 11 residues long. CDR3 in amino acids: CSVGNRDIQYF. DNA for the CDR3: TGCAGCGTTGGAAACCGGGACATTCAGTACTTC.

The V gene is TRBV9, the J gene TRBJ1-4, with TRBD1 matching over 10 bases. Germline CDR1 and CDR2: SGDLS and YYNGEE. CDR3 length: 15 amino acids. Unmatched junction bases numbered 4, after V lost 2 bases and J lost 6 bases. The CDR3 coding sequence is TGTGCCAGCAGCGTTGCCGGGACAGGGGATGAAAAACTGTTTTTT. Translated: CASSVAGTGDEKLFF. The entire variable domain, with the rest obtained from reference TRBV9 and TRBJ1-4, is as follows: DSGVTQTPKHLITATGQRVTLRCSPRSGDLSVYWYQQSLDQGLQFLIQYYNGEERAKGNILERFSAQQFPDLHSELNLSSLELGDSALYFCASSVAGTGDEKLFFGSGTQLSVL.

This clone has a single count. The chain recombines TRBV6-1 with TRBJ2-7; 9 positions match TRBD2. This CDR3 is 14 amino acids long. Per the germline V gene, CDR1 is MNHNS and CDR2 is SASEGT. With V trimmed by 5 bases and J by 0 bases, 2 bases remained unmatched. This CDR3 reads CASSSSGISYEQYF. The DNA of the CDR3 is TGTGCCAGCAGTTCTAGCGGGATCTCCTACGAGCAGTACTTC.

The chain employs TRBV30 and TRBJ1-1; D remains unclear. The germline V gene has CDR1 GTSNPN and CDR2 SVGIG (reference sequence). Trimming removed 2 bases at V and 4 bases at J, with 8 bases between. The CDR3 runs to 12 residues. CDR3 protein: CAWSNSGTEAFF. The CDR3 DNA sequence: TGTGCCTGGAGTAATAGTGGCACTGAAGCTTTCTTT.

About this clone itself: Sequence at one end of the junction differs from germline and may be a read error. The CDR3 spells CASSKDTRVDSNQPQHF. CDR3 bases: TGTGCCAGCAGCAAAGACACCAGGGTAGACAGCAATCAGCCCCAGCATTTT. The gene calls are TRBV4-2 and TRBJ1-5; TRBD1 is a possible D gene (5 bases). CDR3 length equals 17 residues. Germline CDR1 reads LGHNA; CDR2 reads YNFKEQ.

Here the CDR3 reads CASSTAEDSEQFF. CDR3 in DNA: TGTGCCAGTAGTACCGCGGAAGACAGCGAGCAGTTCTTC. This sequence joins TRBV19 and TRBJ2-1, with D possibly being TRBD1 (5 bases). Germline V gene lookup returns CDR1 LNHDA and CDR2 SQIVND (reference sequence). V was clipped by 4 bases and J by 10 bases, with 14 bases between them. The CDR3 loop spans 13 amino acids.